Below are 27 T cell receptor beta chains sequenced from a single sample in a study of blood T cell repertoires in COVID-19. Assay used: immunoSEQ multiplex PCR; TCRdb lists only in-frame clones, some missing. Of about 110,000 clones listed, 88% are singletons. The material sequenced was peripheral blood. These receptors were collected from a human donor in a cohort sampled during active COVID-19.

V gene TRBV2 combines with J gene TRBJ2-7; TRBD1 agrees at 8 bases. In germline, CDR1 is SNHLY, CDR2 FYNNEI. V trimming: 5 bases; J trimming: 3 bases; junction bases outside the gene matches: 9. The CDR3 length is 15 residues. The CDR3 DNA sequence: TGTGCCAGCAGTTCCAGACAGGGGAGTTTCTACGAGCAGTACTTC. Amino acid sequence: CASSSRQGSFYEQYF.

The chain joins TRBV4-1 to TRBJ2-3; D unclear. CDR1 and CDR2 (germline): MGHRA, YSYEKL. The CDR3 runs to 17 residues. V shed 1 base and J shed 0 bases, with 14 bases lying between them. Here the CDR3 DNA reads TGCGCCAGCAGCCAAGTAGTAATACAGCCTAGCACAGATACGCAGTATTTT. Its protein is CASSQVVIQPSTDTQYF.

J is TRBJ2-7 and V is TRBV19; 9 bases fit TRBD1. The CDR3 spans 14 residues. V gave up 3 bases and J gave up 1 base; unmatched junction bases: 1. Germline V CDR1 and CDR2: LNHDA, SQIVND (reference sequence). DNA of the CDR3: TGTGCCAGTAGTATGGGGACAGGGTCCTACGAGCAGTACTTC. This encodes CASSMGTGSYEQYF.

The chain combines TRBV11-2 with TRBJ1-3; 9 bases agree with TRBD1. V shed 1 base, J shed 3 bases, and the junction held 4 bases outside the gene matches. Per germline, CDR1 SGHAT and CDR2 FQNNGV. The CDR3 extends over 16 amino acids. DNA of the CDR3: TGTGCCAGCAGCTTAGCACAGGGGGCGCTTGGAAACACCATATATTTT. Its protein product is CASSLAQGALGNTIYF.

The chain carries TRBV19 and TRBJ2-7, with D perhaps matching TRBD2 (6 bases). CDR3 length equals 14 residues. The V end was cut by 8 bases, the J end by 5 bases, with 19 bases between. Germline assignment: CDR1 LNHDA and CDR2 SQIVND (reference sequence). The CDR3 DNA follows: TGTGCCAGTTCTCTAGCGATCCCATCCCACGAGCAGTACTTC. This gives the protein CASSLAIPSHEQYF.

V usage is TRBV4-1 and J usage is TRBJ2-3; TRBD2 is a possible D gene (6 bases). V was pared by 1 base and J by 4 bases, with 21 bases between. The length of the CDR3 is 18 residues. Looked up from germline, CDR1 is MGHRA and CDR2 is YSYEKL. The CDR3 DNA reads TGCGCCAGCAGCCAAGGGGGGAGGACTAATCCGGGTGCAGATACGCAGTATTTT. Amino acid sequence: CASSQGGRTNPGADTQYF.

CDR3 in amino acids: CASRFGQGRGYTF. In DNA form, the CDR3 reads TGTGCCAGCAGATTCGGACAGGGTCGGGGCTACACCTTC. The rearrangement links TRBV27 to TRBJ1-2; 8 bases map to TRBD1. The CDR3 spans 13 residues. V trimming: 6 bases; J trimming: 8 bases; junction bases outside the gene matches: 8. Germline CDR1 MNHEY, CDR2 SMNVEV (reference sequence).

This chain uses TRBV11-2 with TRBJ1-5; 7 bases are shared with TRBD1. V dropped 2 bases and J dropped 3; count of bases not matched to a gene: 4. The CDR3 contains 15 residues. Germline assignment: CDR1 SGHAT and CDR2 FQNNGV. Here the CDR3 reads CASSLRDSYNQPQHF. CDR3 DNA: TGTGCCAGCAGCTTAAGGGACAGCTACAATCAGCCCCAGCATTTT.

This sequence joins TRBV23-1 and TRBJ1-5, with D possibly TRBD1 on 5 matching bases. TRBV23-1 is identified as an open reading frame with a role that is uncertain. The CDR3 runs to 16 residues. The germline V and J ends were trimmed by 5 bases and 6 bases, with 20 bases remaining between them. The CDR3 sequence is CASSVQALGAGQPQHF. DNA for the CDR3: TGCGCCAGCAGTGTACAGGCCCTTGGCGCCGGTCAGCCCCAGCATTTT.

This clone came up a few times. The V gene is TRBV6-1, the J gene TRBJ2-7, with D possibly matching TRBD2 (5 bases). In germline, CDR1 is MNHNS, CDR2 SASEGT. The ends were cut back, 1 base at V and 3 bases at J, with 13 bases in the middle. The CDR3 consists of 15 residues. Here the CDR3 reads CASSEGLAGFYEQYF. CDR3 sequence (DNA): TGTGCCAGCAGTGAAGGGCTCGCGGGCTTCTACGAGCAGTACTTC.

The J gene is TRBJ2-2, the V gene TRBV25-1; no definite D call. Trimming cost V 5 bases and J 3 bases, with 22 bases left between them. The length of the CDR3 is 18 residues. Germline V gene sequence: CDR1 MGHDK, CDR2 SYGVNS. CDR3 sequence reads: CASSPHPRLIVDTGELFF. CDR3 coding DNA: TGTGCCAGCAGTCCCCACCCCAGGCTCATAGTGGACACCGGGGAGCTGTTTTTT.

This chain connects TRBV5-1 to TRBJ2-1, with 7 bases identical to TRBD1. Germline V gene lookup returns CDR1 SGHRS and CDR2 YFSETQ. Trimming took 3 bases from V and 5 from J; bases not matched to a gene: 2. This CDR3 spans 13 amino acids. DNA for the CDR3: TGCGCCAGCAGCTCGACAGGGAACAATGAGCAGTTCTTC. Amino acids: CASSSTGNNEQFF.

The chain is built from TRBV7-2 and TRBJ2-3, with D possibly being TRBD2 (7 bases). The CDR3 is 15 amino acids. Per germline, CDR1 SGHTA and CDR2 FQGNSA. V lost 3 bases and J 6 bases, leaving 16 bases between the germline ends. The CDR3 is CASSFLAGAADTQYF. In DNA form, the CDR3 reads TGTGCCAGCAGCTTTTTGGCGGGGGCGGCGGATACGCAGTATTTT.

V usage is TRBV11-2 and J usage is TRBJ1-1; D is undetermined. The V and J ends lost 5 bases and 4 bases respectively, with 14 bases between them. Looked up from germline, CDR1 is SGHAT and CDR2 is FQNNGV. The CDR3 runs to 14 residues. The CDR3 here is CASSISPAATEAFF. CDR3 DNA: TGTGCCAGCAGCATTAGTCCCGCGGCCACTGAAGCTTTCTTT.

The chain uses TRBV7-3 and TRBJ1-6, with 9 bases aligning to TRBD1. Germline V gene lookup returns CDR1 SGHTA and CDR2 FQGTGA. The CDR3 has 14 amino acids. Trimming removed 4 bases from V and 7 bases from J; junction bases left unmatched: 2. This CDR3 is CASSWTGVNSPLHF. CDR3 nucleotide sequence: TGTGCCAGCAGCTGGACAGGGGTAAATTCACCCCTCCACTTT.

The chain joins TRBV19 to TRBJ2-1, with a weak D call TRBD1 (5 bases). This CDR3 spans 14 amino acids. Germline V gene data show CDR1 as LNHDA and CDR2 as SQIVND (reference sequence). V was cut by 4 bases and J by 0 bases, with 7 bases left in between. The CDR3 nucleotides are TGTGCCAGTAGTACAGGGCGCTCCTACAATGAGCAGTTCTTC. It encodes CASSTGRSYNEQFF.

The CDR3 DNA follows: TGTGCCAGCAGCTTGGATTACGACAGGTCCCAGGAGACCCAGTACTTC. This codes for CASSLDYDRSQETQYF. The chain recombines TRBV5-5 with TRBJ2-5; possible D gene TRBD1, 6 bases. Trimming left V 0 bases short and J 5 bases short, with 17 bases between. This CDR3 is built from 16 residues. CDR1 and CDR2 from the germline V gene are SGHKS and YYEKEE (reference sequence).

This chain joins TRBV4-2 and TRBJ2-7; 10 bases are shared with TRBD1. CDR3 size: 15 residues. Germline CDR1 reads LGHNA; CDR2 reads YNFKEQ. V lost 2 bases, J lost 5 bases, and 6 bases stayed unmatched. DNA of the CDR3: TGTGCCAGCAGCCAACCAGGGACAGGGGACCACGAGCAGTACTTC. It specifies CASSQPGTGDHEQYF.

The CDR3 is CASVQSRDRGWNEQFF. CDR3 DNA sequence: TGTGCCAGCGTGCAGTCCCGGGACAGGGGGTGGAATGAGCAGTTCTTC. This chain links TRBV19 with TRBJ2-1, with 11 bases matching TRBD1. The ends lost 9 bases at V and 7 bases at J; junction bases unmatched: 14. Germline V gene sequence: CDR1 LNHDA, CDR2 SQIVND (reference sequence). This CDR3 is 16 amino acids long.

As DNA, the CDR3 is TGTGCCAGCAGTTACGGAACAGGAGAAGCTTTCTTT. This sequence encodes CASSYGTGEAFF. The chain uses TRBV6-5 and TRBJ1-1; perhaps TRBD1 as D (5 bases). The V gene lost 2 bases and the J gene lost 8 bases, with 9 bases spanning the gap. This CDR3 spans 12 amino acids. From germline, CDR1 is MNHEY and CDR2 SVGAGI.

The chain carries TRBV2 and TRBJ2-3, with TRBD1 matching 8 bases. CDR3 length equals 14 residues. Trimming took 6 bases from V and 3 from J; bases not matched to a gene: 5. Germline lookup yields CDR1 SNHLY and CDR2 FYNNEI. CDR3 region: CASRAGGGTDTQYF. The CDR3 DNA is TGTGCCAGCAGAGCAGGGGGCGGGACAGATACGCAGTATTTT.

The chain employs TRBV4-1 and TRBJ2-7, with TRBD2 as a possible D gene (6 bases). V lost 4 bases to trimming and J lost 0 bases, with 10 bases between them. This CDR3 has 14 residues. In germline, CDR1 is MGHRA, CDR2 YSYEKL. CDR3: CASSPGLFSYEQYF. In DNA, the CDR3 is TGCGCCAGCAGCCCGGGACTCTTCTCCTACGAGCAGTACTTC.

This rearrangement joins TRBV7-9 to TRBJ1-4, with D unresolved. The CDR3 has 14 residues. V dropped 0 bases and J dropped 8 bases, with 10 bases sitting between them. Germline V gives CDR1 SEHNR, CDR2 FQNEAQ (reference sequence). Written as DNA, the CDR3 is TGTGCCAGCAGCTTAGCCGGGTCCGAGGAAAAACTGTTTTTT. This translates into CASSLAGSEEKLFF.

Only a few counts were recorded for this clone. The genes are TRBV18 and TRBJ1-2, with TRBD1 identical over 9 bases. Germline values: CDR1 KGHSH, CDR2 LQKENI. The CDR3 consists of 13 residues. V trimming: 3 bases; J trimming: 4 bases; junction bases outside the gene matches: 0. The CDR3 spells CASSPGQGYGYTF. In DNA form, the CDR3 reads TGTGCCAGCTCACCGGGACAGGGCTATGGCTACACCTTC.

The rearrangement links TRBV7-3 to TRBJ2-7; possible D gene TRBD1, 5 bases. Looked up from germline, CDR1 is SGHTA and CDR2 is FQGTGA. Trimming stripped 1 base from V and 3 bases from J, with 13 bases between. The length of the CDR3 is 15 residues. The CDR3 sequence: CASSLKSDMGYEQYF. The CDR3 DNA reads TGTGCCAGCAGCTTAAAATCGGACATGGGCTACGAGCAGTACTTC.

This chain uses TRBV3-1 (or the pseudogene TRBV3-2) with TRBJ1-1, with D tentatively TRBD1 (5 bases). Looked up from germline, CDR1 is LGHDT and CDR2 is YNNKEL (reference sequence). The ends were cut back, 4 bases at V and 7 bases at J, with 19 bases in the middle. This CDR3 contains 15 residues. For the CDR3, the DNA is TGTGCCAGCAGCCCGGGCGGCGGGGGGAGGGGTGAAGCTTTCTTT. Translated, it gives CASSPGGGGRGEAFF.

This chain uses TRBV5-5 with TRBJ2-1, with TRBD1 matching over 8 bases. The CDR3 contains 15 residues. The junction had 8 bases not matched to a gene; V was cut back by 4 bases and J by 5 bases. Germline lookup yields CDR1 SGHKS and CDR2 YYEKEE (reference sequence). CDR3 in DNA: TGTGCCAGCAGCGTGACAGGGGTGCTGGACAATGAGCAGTTCTTC. Amino acids: CASSVTGVLDNEQFF.